Each of the 16 T cell receptor gamma chains below was sequenced from the same sample in a study of gamma-delta T cells after stem cell transplantation. With CATT, TCRdb re-called clones from the RT-PCR reads. This table has about 3,000 gamma-chain clones, more than 15% appearing once. The sequencing input was gamma-delta T cells. The receptors derive from a human donor. It is not recorded whose cells these are; they may come from a transplant donor.

This clone is hyperexpanded within its sample. This sample also contains other DNA sequences that code for the same CDR3. The chain combines TRGV9 with TRGJP. This CDR3 is 16 amino acids long. V dropped 0 bases and J dropped 4; count of bases not matched to a gene: 0. Germline-derived CDR1 and CDR2 are GITISATS and ISYDGTV (reference sequence). CDR3 loop: CALWEVQELGKKIKVF. The CDR3 region has the DNA TGTGCCTTGTGGGAGGTGCAAGAGTTGGGCAAAAAAATCAAGGTATTT.

V usage is TRGV8 and J usage is TRGJ1 or TRGJ2. V was clipped by 3 bases and J by 12 bases; unmatched bases: 5. The CDR3 totals 10 residues. Per germline, CDR1 VENAVY and CDR2 YDSYNSRV. CDR3 DNA: TGTGCCACCTGGGATTCGGCGAAACTCTTT. Translated: CATWDSAKLF.

By sample share, this clone is large. This chain links TRGV2 with TRGJP2. There are 16 residues in the CDR3. CDR1 and CDR2 (germline): EGSNGY, YDSYNSKV. Trimming took 3 bases from V and 2 from J; bases not matched to a gene: 9. CDR3 nucleotides: TGTGCCACCTGGGACCGAACACCAAGTAGTGATTGGATCAAGACGTTT. Translated: CATWDRTPSSDWIKTF.

In its sample, this clone was seen a few times. The V and J genes are TRGV3 and TRGJ1 or TRGJ2. V lost 3 bases, J lost 7 bases, and 3 bases stayed unmatched. This CDR3 has 11 amino acids. Germline lookup yields CDR1 VTNTFY and CDR2 YDVSTARD (reference sequence). CDR3 nucleotide sequence: TGTGCCACCTGGGACCGATATAAGAAACTCTTT. It is translated as CATWDRYKKLF.

V is TRGV4 and J is TRGJP2. The CDR3 is 13 residues long. Per the germline V gene, CDR1 is EGSTGY and CDR2 is YDSYTSSV. V lost 0 bases and J lost 9; bases outside the gene matches: 4. The CDR3 DNA is TGTGCCACCTGGGATGGGCGAAATTGGATCAAGACGTTT. Its translation: CATWDGRNWIKTF.

Details on this clone: A junction end diverges from the germline sequence, so it may reflect a read error. Other DNA sequences within the sample encode an identical CDR3. This chain joins TRGV9 and TRGJ1 or TRGJ2. The germline CDR1 and CDR2 sequences are GITISATS and ISYDGTV (reference sequence). This CDR3 contains 18 residues. CDR3 in DNA: TGCGCCTTGTGGTGGTGGTTGATGAGATCGAAGGGGGAGACGGAGAAACTCTTT. Encoded protein: CALWWWLMRSKGETEKLF.

This clone was detected only a few times. Possible read error: a much larger clone is one base away. This rearrangement joins TRGV4 to TRGJ1 or TRGJ2. Looked up from germline, CDR1 is EGSTGY and CDR2 is YDSYTSSV. V was clipped by 6 bases and J by 3 bases; unmatched bases: 2. This CDR3 comprises 11 residues. The CDR3 reads CATWCYYKKLF. As DNA, the CDR3 is TGTGCCACCTGGTGTTATTATAAGAAACTCTTT.

This clone occurred a few times. This chain connects TRGV2 to TRGJ1 or TRGJ2. J lost 5 bases, V lost 0 bases, and 7 bases had no gene match. Germline values: CDR1 EGSNGY, CDR2 YDSYNSKV. The CDR3 is 14 residues long. The CDR3 sequence is CATWDGPEDYKKLF. In nucleotides, the CDR3 is TGTGCCACCTGGGACGGGCCAGAAGATTATAAGAAACTCTTT.

The chain combines TRGV4 with TRGJ1 or TRGJ2. In germline, CDR1 is EGSTGY, CDR2 YDSYTSSV. The CDR3 consists of 10 residues. The J segment lost 8 bases and the V segment lost 6 bases, leaving 4 bases of the junction unmatched. The CDR3 reads CATWYNKKLF. CDR3 coding DNA: TGTGCCACCTGGTATAATAAGAAACTCTTT.

The chain employs TRGV9 and TRGJ1 or TRGJ2. The trim removed 7 bases at V and 4 bases at J, leaving 7 bases unmatched. Looked up from germline, CDR1 is GITISATS and CDR2 is ISYDGTV (reference sequence). This CDR3 has 12 amino acids. The CDR3 here is CALCETYYKKLF. CDR3 nucleotide sequence: TGTGCCTTGTGTGAGACCTATTATAAGAAACTCTTT.

Comment on this clone: An end of the junction differs from the germline gene, which may be a read error. V gene TRGV8 combines with J gene TRGJP1. The CDR3 is 14 residues long. Germline CDR1 reads VENAVY; CDR2 reads YDSYNSRV. This chain's CDR3 is CATWANTTGWFKIF. CDR3 DNA sequence: TGTGCCACCTGGGCCAATACCACTGGTTGGTTTAAGATATTT.

This clone was observed a few times. Germline is not matched at one junction end, which may reflect a read error. This chain uses TRGV3 with TRGJ1 or TRGJ2. This CDR3 spans 14 amino acids. The V gene's germline CDR1 is VTNTFY and CDR2 YDVSTARD (reference sequence). The CDR3, as DNA: TGTACCACCTGGGACGGATCCCATTCTTATAAGAAACTCTTT. Translation gives CTTWDGSHSYKKLF.

Only a few counts were recorded for this clone. The chain couples TRGV3 to TRGJP2. The junction had 4 bases not matched to a gene; V was cut back by 0 bases and J by 0 bases. The CDR3 sequence is 16 residues long. Germline V gene lookup returns CDR1 VTNTFY and CDR2 YDVSTARD (reference sequence). CDR3 nucleotide sequence: TGTGCCACCTGGGACAGGCGTCATAGTAGTGATTGGATCAAGACGTTT. This codes for CATWDRRHSSDWIKTF.

This clone was recorded a few times. The chain links TRGV2 to TRGJ1 or TRGJ2. The CDR3 has 15 residues. Germline CDR1 reads EGSNGY; CDR2 reads YDSYNSKV. V was clipped by 1 base and J by 0 bases; unmatched bases: 6. CDR3 nucleotides: TGTGCCACCTGGGACGGACCCTCGAATTATTATAAGAAACTCTTT. This gives the protein CATWDGPSNYYKKLF.

The V gene is TRGV5, the J gene TRGJP2. The ends lost 0 bases at V and 5 bases at J; junction bases unmatched: 9. The CDR3 covers 16 residues. Per the germline V gene, CDR1 is VINAFY and CDR2 is YDVSNSKD. DNA for the CDR3: TGTGCCACCTGGGACAGGCGTTTGGGGAGTGATTGGATCAAGACGTTT. Translated: CATWDRRLGSDWIKTF.

By share, this clone ranks as medium-sized. This rearrangement joins TRGV2 to TRGJ1 or TRGJ2. This CDR3 has 12 amino acids. Germline V CDR1 and CDR2: EGSNGY, YDSYNSKV. The V and J ends lost 4 bases and 4 bases, in that order; junction bases with no gene match: 4. The DNA of the CDR3 is TGTGCCACCTGGGAGGGGTATTATAAGAAACTCTTT. Translation gives CATWEGYYKKLF.